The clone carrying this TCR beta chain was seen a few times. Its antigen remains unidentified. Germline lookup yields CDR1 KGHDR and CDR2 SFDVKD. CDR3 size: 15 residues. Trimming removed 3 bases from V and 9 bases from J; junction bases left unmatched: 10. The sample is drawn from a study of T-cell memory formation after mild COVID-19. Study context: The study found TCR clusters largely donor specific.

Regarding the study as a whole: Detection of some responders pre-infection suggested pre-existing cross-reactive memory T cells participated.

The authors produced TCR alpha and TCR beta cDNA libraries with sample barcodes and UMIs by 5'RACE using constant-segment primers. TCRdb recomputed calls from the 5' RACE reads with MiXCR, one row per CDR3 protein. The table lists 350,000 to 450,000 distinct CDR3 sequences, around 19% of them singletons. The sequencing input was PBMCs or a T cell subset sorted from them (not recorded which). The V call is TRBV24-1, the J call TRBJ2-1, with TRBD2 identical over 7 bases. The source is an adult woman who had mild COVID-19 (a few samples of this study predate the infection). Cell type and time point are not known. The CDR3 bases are TGTGCCACCAGTGATCCGGCTAGCGGCTTCCGTGAGCAGTTCTTC. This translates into CATSDPASGFREQFF.